Listed below are T cell receptor beta chains from one sample, sequenced in a study of CD8+CD57+ T cells in acquired aplastic anemia. TCRdb reanalysed the reads using MiXCR and keeps one entry per CDR3 protein. Among 100,000 to 120,000 distinct CDR3 sequences listed, 50% to 65% were seen once. Input material: sorted CD4+, CD8+, or CD8+CD57+ T cells (not recorded which) from PBMCs. The origin of the receptors is a human donor in good health, serving as a control. Each CDR3 is given with its conserved first and last residue. A D gene is named only where the DNA matches it firmly. Some rows have no size entry. The others give once, few or many, or a class for an expanded clone.

V gene: TRBV25-1; clone size: .; J gene: TRBJ2-5; D gene: .; CDR3 DNA: TGTGCCAGCAGCTTAGTGGAGGGGCAGGAAGAGACCCAGTACTTC; CDR3 protein: CASSLVEGQEETQYF
V gene: TRBV6-1; clone size: .; J gene: TRBJ2-1; D gene: TRBD2; CDR3 DNA: TGTGCCAGCAGTGCGACTAGCGGGGCGACGCATGAGCAGTTCTTC; CDR3 protein: CASSATSGATHEQFF
V gene: TRBV24-1; clone size: .; J gene: TRBJ2-7; D gene: .; CDR3 DNA: TGTGCCACCAGTGCCAGGGAAAGCTCCTACGAGCAGTACTTC; CDR3 protein: CATSARESSYEQYF
V gene: TRBV6-1; clone size: .; J gene: TRBJ2-1; D gene: .; CDR3 DNA: TGTGCCAGCAGTGGGACGTTCACGTACAATGAGCAGTTCTTC; CDR3 protein: CASSGTFTYNEQFF
V gene: TRBV12-3/TRBV12-4; clone size: .; J gene: TRBJ2-6; D gene: .; CDR3 DNA: TGTGCCAGCAGTTTACAGGGGACATGGGCCAACGTCCTGACTTTC; CDR3 protein: CASSLQGTWANVLTF
V gene: TRBV29-1; clone size: .; J gene: TRBJ2-7; D gene: .; CDR3 DNA: TGCAGCAGCCCTCGGGACGGGACCTACGAGCAGTACTTC; CDR3 protein: CSSPRDGTYEQYF
V gene: TRBV6-5; clone size: .; J gene: TRBJ2-7; D gene: .; CDR3 DNA: TGTGCCAGCAGTTACTCGGCGGACAAGGGGAACGAGCAGTACTTC; CDR3 protein: CASSYSADKGNEQYF
V gene: TRBV10-3; clone size: .; J gene: TRBJ1-5; D gene: .; CDR3 DNA: TGTGCCATCAGTGAGTCGGGCAATCAGCCCCAGCATTTT; CDR3 protein: CAISESGNQPQHF
V gene: TRBV10-1; clone size: .; J gene: TRBJ2-7; D gene: .; CDR3 DNA: TGCGCCACCTCGGACAGGAGGGTCTACGAGCAGTACTTC; CDR3 protein: CATSDRRVYEQYF
V gene: TRBV2; clone size: .; J gene: TRBJ1-2; D gene: .; CDR3 DNA: TGTGCCAGCTCACCACTTAGGGACTATGGCTACACCTTC; CDR3 protein: CASSPLRDYGYTF
V gene: TRBV10-2; clone size: .; J gene: TRBJ1-2; D gene: TRBD1; CDR3 DNA: TGCCCCAGCAGTGGGACAGGGGGGGCGTTCGGTTACACCTTC; CDR3 protein: CPSSGTGGAFGYTF
V gene: TRBV11-2; clone size: .; J gene: TRBJ1-2; D gene: TRBD1; CDR3 DNA: TGTGCCAGCAGTGGACAGGGCAACTATGGCTACACCTTC; CDR3 protein: CASSGQGNYGYTF
V gene: TRBV2; clone size: few; J gene: TRBJ2-3; D gene: TRBD1; CDR3 DNA: TGTGCCAGCAGTGCCGGGACAGGGCTTCGGGATACGCAGTATTTT; CDR3 protein: CASSAGTGLRDTQYF
V gene: TRBV27; clone size: many; J gene: TRBJ2-7; D gene: TRBD1; CDR3 DNA: TGTGCCAGCAGTATGGGACAGGCGGACGAGCAGTACTTC; CDR3 protein: CASSMGQADEQYF
V gene: TRBV19; clone size: .; J gene: TRBJ2-6; D gene: TRBD1; CDR3 DNA: TGTGCCAGTAGTCCCTATCGGACAGGAAGCTCTGGGGCCAACGTCCTGACTTTC; CDR3 protein: CASSPYRTGSSGANVLTF
V gene: TRBV29-1; clone size: many; J gene: TRBJ1-1; D gene: TRBD1; CDR3 DNA: TGCAGCGGGAGACAGGGGGAGCGCACTGAAGCTTTCTTT; CDR3 protein: CSGRQGERTEAFF
V gene: TRBV10-3; clone size: once; J gene: TRBJ2-1; D gene: TRBD2; CDR3 DNA: TGTGCCTCCACTAGCGGGACTGGGGGCTCTTACAATGAGCAGTTCTTC; CDR3 protein: CASTSGTGGSYNEQFF
V gene: TRBV7-8; clone size: .; J gene: TRBJ1-1; D gene: .; CDR3 DNA: TGTGCCAGCACGGGTAACCTACTCACTGAAGCTTTCTTT; CDR3 protein: CASTGNLLTEAFF
V gene: TRBV2; clone size: .; J gene: TRBJ2-7; D gene: TRBD1; CDR3 DNA: TGTGCCAGCAGTAGCCGCGCGGGACAGGGTTTCTACGAGCAGTACTTC; CDR3 protein: CASSSRAGQGFYEQYF
V gene: TRBV7-2; clone size: .; J gene: TRBJ1-1; D gene: .; CDR3 DNA: TGTGCCAGCAGCTTTTTGGCCTGGGGGACTGAAGCTTTCTTT; CDR3 protein: CASSFLAWGTEAFF